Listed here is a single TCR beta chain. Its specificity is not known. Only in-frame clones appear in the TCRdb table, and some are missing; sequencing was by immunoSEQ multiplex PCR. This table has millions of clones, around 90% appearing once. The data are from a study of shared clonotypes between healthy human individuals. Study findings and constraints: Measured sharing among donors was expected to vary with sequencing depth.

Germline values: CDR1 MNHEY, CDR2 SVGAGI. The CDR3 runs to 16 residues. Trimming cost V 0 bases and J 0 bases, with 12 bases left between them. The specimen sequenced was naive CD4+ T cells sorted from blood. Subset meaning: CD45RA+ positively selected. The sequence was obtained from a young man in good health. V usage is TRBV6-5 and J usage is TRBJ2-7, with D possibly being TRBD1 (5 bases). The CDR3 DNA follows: TGTGCCAGCAGTTACTCAGGGGTTGGCAGCTCCTACGAGCAGTACTTC. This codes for CASSYSGVGSSYEQYF.